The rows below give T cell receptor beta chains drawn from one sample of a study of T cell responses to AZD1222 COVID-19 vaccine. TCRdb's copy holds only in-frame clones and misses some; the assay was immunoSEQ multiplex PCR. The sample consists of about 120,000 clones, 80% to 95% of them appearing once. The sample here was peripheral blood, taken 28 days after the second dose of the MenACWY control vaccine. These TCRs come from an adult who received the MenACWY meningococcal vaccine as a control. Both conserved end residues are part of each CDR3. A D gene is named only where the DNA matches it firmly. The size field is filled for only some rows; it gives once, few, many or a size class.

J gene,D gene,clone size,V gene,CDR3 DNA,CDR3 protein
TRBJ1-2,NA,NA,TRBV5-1,TGCGCCAGCAGCTTGGAGGGCTATGGCTACACCTTC,CASSLEGYGYTF
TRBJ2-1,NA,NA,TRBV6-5,TGTGCCAGCAGTTATGGCAGGGACTCCTACAATGAGCAGTTCTTC,CASSYGRDSYNEQFF
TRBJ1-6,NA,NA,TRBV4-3,TGCGCCAGCAGCCACCCATCAGGGAGCTCCTATAATTCACCCCTCCACTTT,CASSHPSGSSYNSPLHF
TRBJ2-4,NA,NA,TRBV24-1,TGTGCCACCAGTGATGGGGGACGCATTCAGTACTTC,CATSDGGRIQYF
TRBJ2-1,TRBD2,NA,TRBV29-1,TGCAGCGCTGTGGGACTAGCGGGATTTTACAATGAGCAGTTCTTC,CSAVGLAGFYNEQFF
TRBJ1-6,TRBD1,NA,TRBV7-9,TGTGCCAGCAGCTTCTTACAGGGGGGCCTTAGCTCCTATAATTCACCCCTCCACTTT,CASSFLQGGLSSYNSPLHF
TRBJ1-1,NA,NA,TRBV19,TGTGCCAGTAGTATGGGGGCCGGCACTGAAGCTTTCTTT,CASSMGAGTEAFF
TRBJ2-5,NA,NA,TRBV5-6,TGTGCCAGCAGCCCGACTGGCGGGACCCAGTACTTC,CASSPTGGTQYF
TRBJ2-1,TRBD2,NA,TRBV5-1,TGCGCCAGCAGCTTTAGCGGGAGGTCCGACAATGAGCAGTTCTTC,CASSFSGRSDNEQFF
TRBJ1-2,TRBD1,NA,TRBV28,TGTGCCAGCAGTTCCTCCGGGACAGGTCTACGGCCATCTGGCTACACCTTC,CASSSSGTGLRPSGYTF
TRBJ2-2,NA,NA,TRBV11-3,TGTGCCAGCAGCTTCTCAGGTCCCAACACCGGGGAGCTGTTTTTT,CASSFSGPNTGELFF
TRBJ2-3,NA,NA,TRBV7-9,TGTGCCAGCAGCTTAGCCGGGACTGGAGATACGCAGTATTTT,CASSLAGTGDTQYF
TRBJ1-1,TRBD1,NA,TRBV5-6,TGTGCCAGCAGCTTGTACCTGACAGGGATGAACACTGAAGCTTTCTTT,CASSLYLTGMNTEAFF
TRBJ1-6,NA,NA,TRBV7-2,TGTGCCAGCAGACCGGCAGGGGCAGGCAATTCACCCCTCCACTTT,CASRPAGAGNSPLHF
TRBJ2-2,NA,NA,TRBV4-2,TGTGCCAGCAGCCAGCGGGACAGCGACACCGGGGAGCTGTTTTTT,CASSQRDSDTGELFF
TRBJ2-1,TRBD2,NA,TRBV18,TGTGCCAGCTCACCACCGGGACTAGCGGGGGGGCCCTACAATGAGCAGTTCTTC,CASSPPGLAGGPYNEQFF
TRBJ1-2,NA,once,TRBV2,TGTGCCAGCAGTCCAGATCTTGGGGGAGGCTACACCTTC,CASSPDLGGGYTF
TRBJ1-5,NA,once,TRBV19,TGTGCCAGTAGTATGGACAGAGGCGGCAATCAGCCCCAGCATTTT,CASSMDRGGNQPQHF
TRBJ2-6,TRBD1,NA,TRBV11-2,TGTGCCAGCAGCTTGACAGGGTTGAGGGCCAACGTCCTGACTTTC,CASSLTGLRANVLTF
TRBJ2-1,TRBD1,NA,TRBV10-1,TGCGCCAGCAGCCCTGACAGGGGTTACAATGAGCAGTTCTTC,CASSPDRGYNEQFF
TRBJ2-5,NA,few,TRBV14,TGTGCCAGCAGCCAAGACGGATCACGGACCCAGTACTTC,CASSQDGSRTQYF
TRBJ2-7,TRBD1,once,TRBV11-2,TGTGCCAGCAGCTTAGGGGACAGGGTAGGCGAGCAGTACTTC,CASSLGDRVGEQYF
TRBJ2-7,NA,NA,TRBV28,TGTGCCAGCAGTTTTGGTTACCCTACCTACGAGCAGTACTTC,CASSFGYPTYEQYF
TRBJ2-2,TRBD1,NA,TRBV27,TGTGCCAGCAGGACAGGGGTACGGACCGGGGAGCTGTTTTTT,CASRTGVRTGELFF